A single sample is the source of the 20 T cell receptor beta chains below, sequenced in a study of blood T cell repertoires in COVID-19. Clones were read by immunoSEQ multiplex PCR, and TCRdb kept only the in-frame ones, dropping some. The repertoire has 110,000 or so clones, just under 90% of them found once; the top ten carry under 6%. The sample consisted of peripheral blood. The source is a woman in her 50s with acute or convalescent COVID-19.

The chain couples TRBV14 to TRBJ2-1; D might be TRBD2 (6 bases). The CDR3 covers 13 residues. The V gene's germline CDR1 is SGHDN and CDR2 FVKESK. The V end lost 6 bases, the J end lost 6 bases, and 12 bases lay between the germline ends. Here the CDR3 reads CASSPGGSNEQFF. The CDR3 DNA is TGTGCCAGCAGTCCTGGAGGGAGCAATGAGCAGTTCTTC.

This rearrangement joins TRBV6-5 to TRBJ1-1, with TRBD1 identical over 8 bases. The CDR3 runs to 15 residues. V lost 1 base and J lost 3; bases outside the gene matches: 4. Germline loops: CDR1 MNHEY, CDR2 SVGAGI. The CDR3 nucleotides are TGTGCCAGCAGTTACTACGGACAGGGTTACACTGAAGCTTTCTTT. Protein: CASSYYGQGYTEAFF.

The V call is TRBV6-1, the J call TRBJ1-5, with D maybe TRBD1 (5 bases). The CDR3 is 14 residues long. Looked up from germline, CDR1 is MNHNS and CDR2 is SASEGT. Trimming shortened V by 2 bases and J by 4 bases, and 9 bases separated the two germline ends. The CDR3 loop is CASSEIPGNQPQHF. DNA of the CDR3: TGTGCCAGCAGTGAAATCCCAGGGAATCAGCCCCAGCATTTT.

The chain combines TRBV4-2 with TRBJ1-1; 7 nucleotides align to TRBD1. CDR1 LGHNA and CDR2 YNFKEQ come from the germline V gene. The V gene end was trimmed by 5 bases and the J gene end by 1 base; junction bases not matched to a gene: 7. The CDR3 extends over 15 amino acids. This CDR3 is CASSRQGTGNTEAFF. CDR3 bases: TGTGCCAGCAGCAGACAGGGTACAGGGAACACTGAAGCTTTCTTT.

The genes are TRBV7-2 and TRBJ1-6; no clear D. V lost 6 bases and J 8 bases, leaving 20 bases between the germline ends. Germline V gives CDR1 SGHTA, CDR2 FQGNSA. CDR3 length: 16 residues. The CDR3 region is CASSQTQPGPYSPLHF. The CDR3 DNA sequence: TGTGCCAGCAGTCAAACTCAACCGGGTCCTTATTCACCCCTCCACTTT.

CDR3 nucleotides: TGTGCCAGCAGGGGGCAGGGGGCGGTTGGAAACACCATATATTTT. It encodes CASRGQGAVGNTIYF. The chain carries TRBV3-1 (or the pseudogene TRBV3-2) and TRBJ1-3, with 8 bases lining up with TRBD1. Trimming at V came to 6 bases and at J to 3 bases, leaving 7 bases not matched to a gene. Germline CDR1 reads LGHDT; CDR2 reads YNNKEL (reference sequence). The CDR3 contains 15 residues.

The genes are TRBV30 and TRBJ2-7; 7 bases align to TRBD1. V lost 3 bases, J lost 6 bases, and 8 bases stayed unmatched. This CDR3 contains 13 residues. Germline V gene sequence: CDR1 GTSNPN, CDR2 SVGIG (reference sequence). CDR3 DNA sequence: TGTGCCTGGAGAGGTGACAGGGAAAGCGAGCAGTACTTC. This encodes CAWRGDRESEQYF. Together with reference TRBV30 and TRBJ2-7, the CDR3 gives the full variable domain: SQTIHQWPATLVQPVGSPLSLECTVEGTSNPNLYWYRQAAGRGLQLLFYSVGIGQISSEVPQNLSASRPQDRQFILSSKKLLLSDSGFYLCAWRGDRESEQYFGPGTRLTVT.

The chain has TRBV2 and TRBJ1-2; 7 nucleotides line up with TRBD1. CDR3 size: 12 residues. Germline V gene data show CDR1 as SNHLY and CDR2 as FYNNEI. The junction had 2 bases not matched to a gene; V was cut back by 4 bases and J by 6 bases. The CDR3 protein is CASSGQGDGYTF. The CDR3 DNA is TGTGCCAGCAGTGGACAGGGAGATGGCTACACCTTC.

The chain carries TRBV6-5 and TRBJ2-1; maybe TRBD1 (5 bases). Germline loops: CDR1 MNHEY, CDR2 SVGAGI. This CDR3 spans 14 amino acids. The V gene lost 2 bases and the J gene lost 5 bases, with 10 bases spanning the gap. CDR3 region: CASSYADKDNEQFF. The CDR3, as DNA: TGTGCCAGCAGTTACGCGGACAAGGACAATGAGCAGTTCTTC.

V usage is TRBV24-1 and J usage is TRBJ1-5; TRBD1 is a possible D gene (5 bases). There are 15 residues in the CDR3. Germline V CDR1 and CDR2: KGHDR, SFDVKD. The V gene lost 4 bases and the J gene lost 0 bases, with 9 bases spanning the gap. The CDR3 coding sequence is TGTGCCACCAGTGACTCCGACAGTAGCAATCAGCCCCAGCATTTT. It codes for CATSDSDSSNQPQHF.

The CDR3 DNA sequence: TGTGCCAGTAGTATACCCCGGGACAGTATCTATGGCTACACCTTC. Translation: CASSIPRDSIYGYTF. The chain carries TRBV19 and TRBJ1-2, with 7 bases aligning to TRBD1. The CDR3 covers 15 residues. The germline V gene encodes CDR1 LNHDA and CDR2 SQIVND (reference sequence). V dropped 2 bases and J dropped 4; count of bases not matched to a gene: 7.

This clone came up once. This CDR3 reads CASSRDGGAKTQYF. CDR3 bases: TGTGCCAGCAGCCGAGACGGGGGGGCGAAGACCCAGTACTTC. This rearrangement joins TRBV3-1 (or the pseudogene TRBV3-2) to TRBJ2-5; 8 nucleotides agree with TRBD2. The germline gives CDR1 LGHDT, CDR2 YNNKEL (reference sequence). Germline trimming cut 4 bases from V and 6 bases from J; bases unmatched to any gene: 7. This CDR3 comprises 14 residues.

The chain employs TRBV2 and TRBJ1-1; 8 bases map to TRBD1. This CDR3 is 12 amino acids long. Trimming removed 10 bases from V and 6 bases from J; junction bases left unmatched: 7. The V gene's germline CDR1 is SNHLY and CDR2 FYNNEI. The CDR3 nucleotides are TGTGCCACCCAAACAGGGGGACCTGAAGCTTTCTTT. It translates to CATQTGGPEAFF.

The chain links TRBV4-2 to TRBJ2-7; D is perhaps TRBD1 (6 bases). The CDR3 has 14 residues. The germline V and J ends were trimmed by 4 bases and 3 bases, with 13 bases remaining between them. CDR1 and CDR2 from the germline V gene are LGHNA and YNFKEQ. The DNA of the CDR3 is TGTGCCAGCAGCCCCTCAATACAGGGCTACGAGCAGTACTTC. Translated, it gives CASSPSIQGYEQYF.

This chain connects TRBV30 to TRBJ1-6; 8 nucleotides align to TRBD1. The CDR3 has 12 residues. V lost 5 bases to trimming and J lost 18 bases; unmatched junction nucleotides: 12. Germline V lookup: CDR1 GTSNPN, CDR2 SVGIG (reference sequence). CDR3 residues: CAWGGTGGPPHF. In nucleotides, the CDR3 is TGTGCCTGGGGGGGGACAGGCGGGCCACCCCACTTT.

The V and J genes are TRBV5-6 and TRBJ1-1; D not resolved. CDR1 SGHDT and CDR2 YYEEEE come from the germline V gene. The CDR3 is 11 amino acids. V was clipped by 4 bases and J by 3 bases, with 4 bases between them. CDR3 sequence reads: CASSRDTEAFF. DNA of the CDR3: TGTGCCAGCAGCCGGGACACTGAAGCTTTCTTT.

The chain combines TRBV6-5 with TRBJ1-1, with D possibly TRBD1 on 6 matching bases. V gave up 6 bases and J gave up 3 bases, with 17 bases separating them. The CDR3 runs 15 residues. Germline V gene sequence: CDR1 MNHEY, CDR2 SVGAGI. The CDR3 bases are TGTGCCAGCAGGAACACCAGGGGATGGGACACTGAAGCTTTCTTT. Protein: CASRNTRGWDTEAFF.

This clone was observed once. The V and J genes are TRBV9 and TRBJ1-5; 9 positions match TRBD1. The trim removed 0 bases at V and 5 bases at J, leaving 0 bases unmatched. The CDR3 sequence is 14 residues long. Germline CDR1 reads SGDLS; CDR2 reads YYNGEE. CDR3 sequence reads: CASSVGQGDQPQHF. DNA for the CDR3: TGTGCCAGCAGCGTAGGACAGGGGGATCAGCCCCAGCATTTT.

The CDR3 DNA reads TGTGCCACCAGCAGACCTACAGGGGGCGGAAACACCATATATTTT. Protein product: CATSRPTGGGNTIYF. The J gene is TRBJ1-3, the V gene TRBV15; TRBD1 aligns across 9 bases. From germline, CDR1 is LNHNV and CDR2 YYDKDF (reference sequence). V gave up 2 bases and J gave up 4 bases; unmatched junction bases: 3. The CDR3 has 15 amino acids.

V and J are TRBV24-1 and TRBJ1-1; D not resolved. This CDR3 has 11 amino acids. Trimming took 9 bases from V and 5 from J, leaving 9 bases between them. The germline CDR1 and CDR2 sequences are KGHDR and SFDVKD. CDR3 nucleotides: TGTGCCACCCGGGTCGGGACTGAAGCTTTCTTT. Translated, it gives CATRVGTEAFF.